This TCR beta chain was captured by sequencing in a study of control samples from healthy donors and cancer patients. Here immunoSEQ multiplex PCR was the method, and the copy in TCRdb shows in-frame clones only, minus some. The sample shows approximately 190,000 clones, approximately 91% of them seen only once. There are 21 residues in the CDR3. Germline V gene data show CDR1 as LNHNV and CDR2 as YYDKDF (reference sequence). The trim removed 2 bases at V and 0 bases at J, leaving 11 bases unmatched. The TCR comes from a man aged 30 to 39 in good health. Material: blood. The chain uses TRBV15 and TRBJ2-1, with TRBD2 matching over 15 bases. CDR3 sequence: CATSRRLGLAGGRSSYNEQFF. CDR3 nucleotides: TGTGCCACCAGCAGACGATTGGGACTAGCGGGGGGCCGGAGCTCCTACAATGAGCAGTTCTTC. Looking up the rest from reference TRBV15 and TRBJ2-1 gives the full variable domain: DAMVIQNPRYQVTQFGKPVTLSCSQTLNHNVMYWYQQKSSQAPKLLFHYYDKDFNNEADTPDNFQSRRPNTSFCFLDIRSPGLGDTAMYLCATSRRLGLAGGRSSYNEQFFGPGTRLTVL.